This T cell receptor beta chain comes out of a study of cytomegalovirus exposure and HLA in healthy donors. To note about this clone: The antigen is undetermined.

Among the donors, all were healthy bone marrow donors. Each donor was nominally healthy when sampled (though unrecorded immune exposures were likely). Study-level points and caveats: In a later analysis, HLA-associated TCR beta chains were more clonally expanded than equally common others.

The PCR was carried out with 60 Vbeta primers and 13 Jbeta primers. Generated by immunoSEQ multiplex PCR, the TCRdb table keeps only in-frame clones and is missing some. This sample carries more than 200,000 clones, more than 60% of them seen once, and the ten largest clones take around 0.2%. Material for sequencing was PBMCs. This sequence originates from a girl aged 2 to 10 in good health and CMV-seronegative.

The chain's CDR3 is CASSQGGRLNQPQHF. In DNA, the CDR3 is TGTGCCAGCAGCCAGGGGGGTCGCCTTAATCAGCCCCAGCATTTT. The chain joins TRBV6-6 to TRBJ1-5; 7 bases fit TRBD1. J lost 4 bases, V lost 6 bases, and 9 bases had no gene match. This CDR3 is 15 amino acids long. CDR1 and CDR2 from the germline V gene are MNHNY and SVGAGI (reference sequence).